These T cell receptor beta chains were read from a single sample in a study of blood T cell repertoires in COVID-19. Sequencing was performed with immunoSEQ multiplex PCR; in TCRdb, only in-frame clones are kept and a portion is missing. The table has 250,000 or so clones, around nine tenths seen once. The specimen sequenced was PBMCs or T cells enriched from blood (not recorded which). Source of these receptors: a woman aged 18 to 35 who had recovered from COVID-19. CDR3s include the opening cysteine and the closing phenylalanine or tryptophan. Fields, in order: J gene, clone size, V gene, D gene, CDR3 protein, CDR3 DNA. The D gene is left open where the match is weak. Size tells how often a clone was seen (once, few, many) or the class of an expanded clone, and some rows leave it out.

TRBJ1-3,.,TRBV5-1,TRBD1,CASSRGQGFGNTIYF,TGCGCCAGCAGCCGAGGACAGGGGTTTGGAAACACCATATATTTT
TRBJ2-3,.,TRBV4-1,TRBD2,CASSQVNFRAGASTDTQYF,TGCGCCAGCAGCCAAGTAAATTTTCGAGCGGGGGCTAGCACAGATACGCAGTATTTT
TRBJ1-2,.,TRBV7-2,TRBD1,CASSTLSDRAGYTF,TGTGCCAGCAGCACCCTGAGCGACAGGGCTGGCTACACCTTC
TRBJ2-7,.,TRBV2,TRBD2,CASRVTSGAYEQYF,TGTGCCAGCAGGGTGACTAGCGGTGCCTACGAGCAGTACTTC
TRBJ2-1,.,TRBV13,TRBD2,CASSTFGTSGHNEQFF,TGTGCCAGCAGCACCTTCGGGACTAGCGGACACAATGAGCAGTTCTTC
TRBJ2-7,.,TRBV9,TRBD2,CASSARAGGYEQYF,TGTGCCAGCAGCGCCCGGGCGGGAGGCTACGAGCAGTACTTC
TRBJ1-2,few,TRBV11-2,.,CASSLDTPQANYGYTF,TGTGCCAGCAGCCTCGACACCCCACAGGCTAACTATGGCTACACCTTC
TRBJ1-2,.,TRBV30,.,CAWSVGATAPGYTF,TGTGCCTGGAGTGTAGGGGCAACGGCCCCTGGCTACACCTTC
TRBJ1-1,.,TRBV5-1,.,CASSLEGAYFMNTEAFF,TGCGCCAGCAGCTTGGAAGGGGCTTACTTCATGAACACTGAAGCTTTCTTT
TRBJ2-7,.,TRBV7-9,TRBD1,CASRSTGVYEQYF,TGTGCCAGCAGGTCGACAGGGGTCTACGAGCAGTACTTC
TRBJ2-1,.,TRBV27,.,CASSFVGSNEQFF,TGTGCCAGCAGTTTTGTTGGGAGCAATGAGCAGTTCTTC
TRBJ2-5,.,TRBV4-1,TRBD2,CASTPLAGSSETQYF,TGCGCCAGCACCCCGTTAGCGGGGTCATCAGAGACCCAGTACTTC
TRBJ1-2,.,TRBV6-6,.,CASSLDSNYGYTF,TGTGCCAGCAGTTTGGACTCCAACTATGGCTACACCTTC
TRBJ1-6,.,TRBV9,.,CASSVVAGDSPLHF,TGTGCCAGCAGCGTAGTGGCAGGGGATTCACCCCTCCACTTT
TRBJ2-5,few,TRBV2,.,CASVSGLSFETQYF,TGTGCCAGCGTTAGCGGCTTATCTTTTGAGACCCAGTACTTC
TRBJ1-5,.,TRBV18,.,CASSLGTTSNQPQHF,TGTGCCAGCTCACTCGGGACAACGAGCAATCAGCCCCAGCATTTT
TRBJ2-7,.,TRBV11-3,TRBD2,CASSLSGVGEQYF,TGTGCCAGCAGCCTTAGCGGGGTCGGCGAGCAGTACTTC
TRBJ1-6,.,TRBV7-2,TRBD1,CASSIQTGTDNSPLHF,TGTGCCAGCAGCATACAAACCGGGACAGATAATTCACCCCTCCACTTT
TRBJ2-2,.,TRBV12-5,TRBD1,CASVSPVGTGSYGELFF,TGTGCTAGTGTGTCTCCGGTTGGGACAGGGAGTTACGGGGAGCTGTTTTTT
TRBJ2-7,.,TRBV11-2,.,CASSFAYEQYF,TGTGCCAGCAGCTTCGCCTACGAGCAGTACTTC
TRBJ2-5,.,TRBV10-1,TRBD2,CASSEFPLAGGETQYF,TGCGCCAGCAGTGAGTTCCCACTAGCGGGGGGAGAGACCCAGTACTTC
TRBJ1-2,few,TRBV18,.,CASSRDRDGYTF,TGTGCCAGCTCCCGTGACAGAGATGGCTACACCTTC
TRBJ2-1,.,TRBV7-8,TRBD2,CASSLLPSGTYEQFF,TGTGCCAGCAGCTTATTGCCTAGCGGGACGTATGAGCAGTTCTTC
TRBJ1-5,.,TRBV18,.,CASSTSGEVSGQPQHF,TGTGCCAGCTCAACCTCGGGGGAGGTGTCTGGCCAGCCCCAGCATTTT
TRBJ1-4,few,TRBV5-1,.,CASSLADSVYGKLFF,TGCGCCAGCAGCTTGGCAGACAGTGTGTATGGAAAACTGTTTTTT
TRBJ1-6,once,TRBV6-6,.,CASRWTHKYNSPLHF,TGTGCCAGCAGGTGGACTCATAAATATAATTCACCCCTCCACTTT
TRBJ1-3,.,TRBV3-1/TRBV3-2,TRBD1,CASTDRGDGNTIYF,TGTGCCAGCACCGACAGGGGCGATGGAAACACCATATATTTT
TRBJ2-2,.,TRBV7-9,.,CASSLAETGELFF,TGTGCCAGCAGCTTAGCTGAGACCGGGGAGCTGTTTTTT
TRBJ1-5,.,TRBV28,.,CASSPTARGTPRPQHF,TGTGCCAGCAGCCCTACGGCTCGGGGGACTCCAAGGCCCCAGCATTTT
TRBJ2-5,.,TRBV7-9,TRBD1,CASSLRGQTGVETQYF,TGTGCCAGCAGCTTACGCGGCCAGACAGGGGTGGAGACCCAGTACTTC
TRBJ1-2,few,TRBV5-8,.,CASSLTETGSGYTF,TGTGCCAGCAGCTTGACCGAGACAGGCTCTGGCTACACCTTC
TRBJ1-2,.,TRBV19,TRBD1,CASSTQGALYGYTF,TGTGCCAGTAGTACTCAGGGGGCTCTCTATGGCTACACCTTC